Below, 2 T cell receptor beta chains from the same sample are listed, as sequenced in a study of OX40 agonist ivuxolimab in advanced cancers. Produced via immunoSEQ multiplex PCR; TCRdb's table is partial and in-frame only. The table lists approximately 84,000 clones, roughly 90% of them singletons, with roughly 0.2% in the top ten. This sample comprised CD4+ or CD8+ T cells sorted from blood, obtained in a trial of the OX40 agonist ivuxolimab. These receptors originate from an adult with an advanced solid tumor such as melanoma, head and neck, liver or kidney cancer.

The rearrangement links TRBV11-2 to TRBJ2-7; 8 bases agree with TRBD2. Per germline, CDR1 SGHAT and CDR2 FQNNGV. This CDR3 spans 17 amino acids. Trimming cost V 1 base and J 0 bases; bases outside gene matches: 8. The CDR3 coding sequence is TGTGCCAGCAGCTTAGTTCCGGGCGGGAGGAGCTCCTACGAGCAGTACTTC. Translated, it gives CASSLVPGGRSSYEQYF.

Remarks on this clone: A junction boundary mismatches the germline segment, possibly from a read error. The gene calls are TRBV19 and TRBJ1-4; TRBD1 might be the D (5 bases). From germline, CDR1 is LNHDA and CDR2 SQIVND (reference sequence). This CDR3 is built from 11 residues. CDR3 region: CASGPGTPSRF. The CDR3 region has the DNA TGTGCCAGCGGCCCCGGGACCCCTAGCCGATTT. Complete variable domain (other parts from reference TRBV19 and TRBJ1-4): DGGITQSPKYLFRKEGQNVTLSCEQNLNHDAMYWYRQDPGQGLRLIYYSQIVNDFQKGDIAEGYSVSREKKESFPLTVTSAQKNPTAFYLCASGPGTPSRFGSGTQLSVL.